These 19 T cell receptor beta chains originate from one sample sequenced in a study of blood T cell repertoires in COVID-19. The repertoire was sequenced with immunoSEQ multiplex PCR; TCRdb's copy has only in-frame clones and lacks some. The data hold roughly 60,000 clones, with around 82% observed a single time. The sequencing input was peripheral blood. All receptors come from an elderly man with COVID-19, enrolled during active disease.

In the case of this clone: A read error is possible here, since a much larger clone lies one base away. J is TRBJ2-1 and V is TRBV9; 7 nucleotides agree with TRBD2. CDR3 length: 15 amino acids. Germline CDR1 is SGDLS and CDR2 is YYNGEE. V lost 0 bases to trimming and J lost 3 bases; unmatched junction nucleotides: 3. CDR3 coding DNA: TGTGCCAGCAGCGTAGGCGCTAGCGGCTACAATGAGCAGTTCTTC. It translates to CASSVGASGYNEQFF.

CDR3 in amino acids: CASSSGTVDSPLHF. Here the CDR3 DNA reads TGTGCCAGCAGTTCCGGGACAGTCGATTCACCCCTCCACTTT. This sequence joins TRBV6-2 or TRBV6-3 and TRBJ1-6; 7 bases align to TRBD1. The germline CDR1 and CDR2 sequences are MNHEY and SVGEGT. This CDR3 is built from 14 residues. The V gene end was trimmed by 4 bases and the J gene end by 8 bases; junction bases not matched to a gene: 5.

The V call is TRBV30, the J call TRBJ2-7; the match to TRBD1 covers 10 bases. The junction had 9 bases not matched to a gene; V was cut back by 0 bases and J by 7 bases. Germline V CDR1 and CDR2: GTSNPN, SVGIG (reference sequence). The CDR3 totals 15 residues. Written as DNA, the CDR3 is TGTGCCTGGAGTGTTTTGACAGGGGGCGCGGGGGAGCAGTACTTC. Translating gives CAWSVLTGGAGEQYF.

The J gene is TRBJ2-3, the V gene TRBV7-2; possible D gene TRBD2, 6 bases. In germline, CDR1 is SGHTA, CDR2 FQGNSA. The CDR3 consists of 15 residues. Trimming took off 5 bases at V and 0 bases at J, with 12 bases between the two ends. CDR3 in amino acids: CASSPPGLSTDTQYF. CDR3 DNA sequence: TGTGCCAGCAGCCCCCCGGGACTTAGCACAGATACGCAGTATTTT.

V gene TRBV6-2 or TRBV6-3 combines with J gene TRBJ2-1; 13 bases fit TRBD2. The junction had 12 bases not matched to a gene; V was cut back by 4 bases and J by 0 bases. There are 20 residues in the CDR3. The germline V gene encodes CDR1 MNHEY and CDR2 SVGEGT. The CDR3 protein is CASSSAMGLAGMSSYNEQFF. The CDR3 DNA reads TGTGCCAGCAGTTCCGCGATGGGACTAGCGGGGATGAGCTCCTACAATGAGCAGTTCTTC.

This clone was detected once. The chain carries TRBV7-2 and TRBJ1-5, with 7 bases that match TRBD1. CDR3 length: 16 residues. Germline V CDR1 and CDR2: SGHTA, FQGNSA. With 4 bases clipped from V and 7 bases from J, the junction kept 13 bases outside the gene matches. The CDR3 DNA reads as TGTGCCAGCAGCTCACACCCGGGAGGGGGCTGGCAGCCCCAGCATTTT. Its protein is CASSSHPGGGWQPQHF.

The chain joins TRBV7-9 to TRBJ2-5; weak D call: TRBD1 (6 bases). Germline loops: CDR1 SEHNR, CDR2 FQNEAQ (reference sequence). This CDR3 spans 15 amino acids. Trimming stripped 5 bases from V and 5 bases from J, with 18 bases between. CDR3 region: CASSEPQGGVETQYF. The CDR3 coding sequence is TGTGCCAGCAGCGAACCACAGGGTGGGGTGGAGACCCAGTACTTC.

Written as DNA, the CDR3 is TGTGCCAGTAGTATTCTGACAGGGCCAGAAGAAAAACTGTTTTTT. This gives the protein CASSILTGPEEKLFF. The chain has TRBV19 and TRBJ1-4; 7 bases agree with TRBD1. Germline CDR1 LNHDA, CDR2 SQIVND (reference sequence). V shed 3 bases, J shed 8 bases, and the junction held 9 bases outside the gene matches. This CDR3 comprises 15 residues.

V gene TRBV27 combines with J gene TRBJ2-3; 9 bases align to TRBD2. Trimming at V came to 5 bases and at J to 4 bases, leaving 10 bases not matched to a gene. The CDR3 totals 16 residues. Germline CDR1 and CDR2: MNHEY and SMNVEV (reference sequence). As DNA, the CDR3 is TGTGCCAGCAGTCCCGGCGTAGCGGGGGATTCAGATACGCAGTATTTT. Translating it yields CASSPGVAGDSDTQYF.

The table lists this clone with a count of one. The V call is TRBV24-1, the J call TRBJ2-1; a weak D match, TRBD1 (6 bases). The CDR3 has 13 amino acids. V was clipped by 9 bases and J by 0 bases, with 8 bases between them. Per germline, CDR1 KGHDR and CDR2 SFDVKD. The CDR3 DNA reads TGTGCCACCTCCAGGGGCTCCTACAATGAGCAGTTCTTC. It is translated as CATSRGSYNEQFF.

V usage is TRBV4-2 and J usage is TRBJ1-3; D gene ambiguous. The germline V and J ends were trimmed by 6 bases and 0 bases, with 9 bases remaining between them. Germline lookup yields CDR1 LGHNA and CDR2 YNFKEQ. The CDR3 loop spans 14 amino acids. The CDR3 nucleotides read TGTGCCAGCAGGTCAGCGGTCTCTGGAAACACCATATATTTT. This gives the protein CASRSAVSGNTIYF.

V and J are TRBV6-5 and TRBJ1-2; D is undetermined. The CDR3 is made up of 16 amino acids. Germline CDR1 is MNHEY and CDR2 is SVGAGI. Between the trimmed V and J ends, which lost 1 base and 0 bases, there was a span of 12 bases. CDR3 in DNA: TGTGCCAGCAGTTACTGGGCAGACAACGCTAACTATGGCTACACCTTC. Translation gives CASSYWADNANYGYTF.

The rearrangement links TRBV2 to TRBJ1-2, with D possibly TRBD1 on 6 matching bases. CDR3 length equals 13 residues. Trimming cost V 7 bases and J 2 bases, with 11 bases left between them. CDR1 is SNHLY and CDR2 is FYNNEI in the germline V gene. DNA for the CDR3: TGTGCCAGCAATCGACAGGTGAACTATGGCTACACCTTC. Encoded protein: CASNRQVNYGYTF.

The chain employs TRBV24-1 and TRBJ2-3; TRBD1 agrees at 7 bases. Unmatched junction bases numbered 8, after V lost 9 bases and J lost 0 bases. CDR3 size: 15 residues. From germline, CDR1 is KGHDR and CDR2 SFDVKD. CDR3 sequence (DNA): TGTGCCACCGGGAAGACAGGGCTAAGCACAGATACGCAGTATTTT. The encoded protein is CATGKTGLSTDTQYF.

This clone was observed a handful of times. The genes are TRBV7-2 and TRBJ1-1; a weak D match, TRBD1 (5 bases). Trimming took off 3 bases at V and 2 bases at J, with 10 bases between the two ends. Germline values: CDR1 SGHTA, CDR2 FQGNSA. This CDR3 comprises 14 residues. For the CDR3, the DNA is TGTGCCAGCAGCTTGAAGGACATAAACACTGAAGCTTTCTTT. It yields the protein CASSLKDINTEAFF.

The chain has TRBV9 and TRBJ1-2, with TRBD1 identical over 7 bases. The CDR3 sequence is 17 residues long. After removal of 1 base from V and 0 bases from J, the junction contained 9 bases not matched to a gene. Germline V lookup: CDR1 SGDLS, CDR2 YYNGEE. Written as DNA, the CDR3 is TGTGCCAGCAGCGTAACCACAGGGGAACAGGCTAACTATGGCTACACCTTC. It is translated as CASSVTTGEQANYGYTF. Drawing the rest from reference TRBV9 and TRBJ1-2, the complete variable domain is DSGVTQTPKHLITATGQRVTLRCSPRSGDLSVYWYQQSLDQGLQFLIQYYNGEERAKGNILERFSAQQFPDLHSELNLSSLELGDSALYFCASSVTTGEQANYGYTFGSGTRLTVV.

This chain uses TRBV5-5 with TRBJ1-5; a weak D match, TRBD1 (5 bases). The germline V and J ends were trimmed by 0 bases and 2 bases, with 12 bases remaining between them. The V gene's germline CDR1 is SGHKS and CDR2 YYEKEE (reference sequence). CDR3 size: 16 residues. The CDR3 DNA sequence: TGTGCCAGCAGCTTGGTGTCAGGGCTTGGCAATCAGCCCCAGCATTTT. Protein: CASSLVSGLGNQPQHF.

This clone has only one observation. The rearrangement joins TRBV6-2 or TRBV6-3 to TRBJ2-1; 7 bases match TRBD2. This CDR3 region has 15 residues. Looked up from germline, CDR1 is MNHEY and CDR2 is SVGEGT. V shed 6 bases and J 3 bases; nucleotides not matched to a gene: 8. The CDR3, as DNA: TGTGCCAGCAGCCCCCGGGAGGCTAGCTACAATGAGCAGTTCTTC. Translation: CASSPREASYNEQFF.

This sequence joins TRBV19 and TRBJ1-5, with D unclear. CDR1 and CDR2 (germline): LNHDA, SQIVND (reference sequence). The CDR3 totals 13 residues. Trimming cost V 0 bases and J 5 bases, with 5 bases left between them. In DNA, the CDR3 is TGTGCCAGTAGTATAGACCGTGATCAGCCCCAGCATTTT. Protein product: CASSIDRDQPQHF.